This TCR beta chain originates from a study of T cells in Graves' hyperthyroidism and ophthalmopathy. Across the study: Peripheral blood samples were taken at initial diagnosis, prior to any treatment. Overall study findings and caveats: Blood also held most thyroid clonotypes expanded beyond 0.001. Ophthalmopathy prediction by the model preceded onset by a median approximately 5.9 months.

As concerns this clonotype: Its matching antigen is unknown.

In making diagnoses, clinical symptoms, serum thyroxine and TRAb, thyroid ultrasound and orbital computed tomography were all used. Researchers amplified the TCR beta CDR3 regions from RNA transcripts. Carried out on the TCR CDR3, a first-round RT-PCR used the HTBI primer set. TCRdb recomputed calls from the multiplex PCR reads with MiXCR, one row per CDR3 protein. The table has nearly 600,000 distinct CDR3 sequences, approximately 15% seen once. V was shortened by 0 bases and J by 2 bases, with 19 bases between the two germline ends. CDR3 length: 18 amino acids. In germline, CDR1 is SGHDN, CDR2 FVKESK.

The chain uses TRBV14 and TRBJ1-2; D unclear. The TCR originated in a woman aged 18 to 35 with Graves' ophthalmopathy. Sequencing used blood. CDR3 in amino acids: CASSQDKFDFELNYGYTF. CDR3 DNA sequence: TGTGCCAGCAGCCAAGATAAGTTCGACTTCGAATTAAACTATGGCTACACCTTC.